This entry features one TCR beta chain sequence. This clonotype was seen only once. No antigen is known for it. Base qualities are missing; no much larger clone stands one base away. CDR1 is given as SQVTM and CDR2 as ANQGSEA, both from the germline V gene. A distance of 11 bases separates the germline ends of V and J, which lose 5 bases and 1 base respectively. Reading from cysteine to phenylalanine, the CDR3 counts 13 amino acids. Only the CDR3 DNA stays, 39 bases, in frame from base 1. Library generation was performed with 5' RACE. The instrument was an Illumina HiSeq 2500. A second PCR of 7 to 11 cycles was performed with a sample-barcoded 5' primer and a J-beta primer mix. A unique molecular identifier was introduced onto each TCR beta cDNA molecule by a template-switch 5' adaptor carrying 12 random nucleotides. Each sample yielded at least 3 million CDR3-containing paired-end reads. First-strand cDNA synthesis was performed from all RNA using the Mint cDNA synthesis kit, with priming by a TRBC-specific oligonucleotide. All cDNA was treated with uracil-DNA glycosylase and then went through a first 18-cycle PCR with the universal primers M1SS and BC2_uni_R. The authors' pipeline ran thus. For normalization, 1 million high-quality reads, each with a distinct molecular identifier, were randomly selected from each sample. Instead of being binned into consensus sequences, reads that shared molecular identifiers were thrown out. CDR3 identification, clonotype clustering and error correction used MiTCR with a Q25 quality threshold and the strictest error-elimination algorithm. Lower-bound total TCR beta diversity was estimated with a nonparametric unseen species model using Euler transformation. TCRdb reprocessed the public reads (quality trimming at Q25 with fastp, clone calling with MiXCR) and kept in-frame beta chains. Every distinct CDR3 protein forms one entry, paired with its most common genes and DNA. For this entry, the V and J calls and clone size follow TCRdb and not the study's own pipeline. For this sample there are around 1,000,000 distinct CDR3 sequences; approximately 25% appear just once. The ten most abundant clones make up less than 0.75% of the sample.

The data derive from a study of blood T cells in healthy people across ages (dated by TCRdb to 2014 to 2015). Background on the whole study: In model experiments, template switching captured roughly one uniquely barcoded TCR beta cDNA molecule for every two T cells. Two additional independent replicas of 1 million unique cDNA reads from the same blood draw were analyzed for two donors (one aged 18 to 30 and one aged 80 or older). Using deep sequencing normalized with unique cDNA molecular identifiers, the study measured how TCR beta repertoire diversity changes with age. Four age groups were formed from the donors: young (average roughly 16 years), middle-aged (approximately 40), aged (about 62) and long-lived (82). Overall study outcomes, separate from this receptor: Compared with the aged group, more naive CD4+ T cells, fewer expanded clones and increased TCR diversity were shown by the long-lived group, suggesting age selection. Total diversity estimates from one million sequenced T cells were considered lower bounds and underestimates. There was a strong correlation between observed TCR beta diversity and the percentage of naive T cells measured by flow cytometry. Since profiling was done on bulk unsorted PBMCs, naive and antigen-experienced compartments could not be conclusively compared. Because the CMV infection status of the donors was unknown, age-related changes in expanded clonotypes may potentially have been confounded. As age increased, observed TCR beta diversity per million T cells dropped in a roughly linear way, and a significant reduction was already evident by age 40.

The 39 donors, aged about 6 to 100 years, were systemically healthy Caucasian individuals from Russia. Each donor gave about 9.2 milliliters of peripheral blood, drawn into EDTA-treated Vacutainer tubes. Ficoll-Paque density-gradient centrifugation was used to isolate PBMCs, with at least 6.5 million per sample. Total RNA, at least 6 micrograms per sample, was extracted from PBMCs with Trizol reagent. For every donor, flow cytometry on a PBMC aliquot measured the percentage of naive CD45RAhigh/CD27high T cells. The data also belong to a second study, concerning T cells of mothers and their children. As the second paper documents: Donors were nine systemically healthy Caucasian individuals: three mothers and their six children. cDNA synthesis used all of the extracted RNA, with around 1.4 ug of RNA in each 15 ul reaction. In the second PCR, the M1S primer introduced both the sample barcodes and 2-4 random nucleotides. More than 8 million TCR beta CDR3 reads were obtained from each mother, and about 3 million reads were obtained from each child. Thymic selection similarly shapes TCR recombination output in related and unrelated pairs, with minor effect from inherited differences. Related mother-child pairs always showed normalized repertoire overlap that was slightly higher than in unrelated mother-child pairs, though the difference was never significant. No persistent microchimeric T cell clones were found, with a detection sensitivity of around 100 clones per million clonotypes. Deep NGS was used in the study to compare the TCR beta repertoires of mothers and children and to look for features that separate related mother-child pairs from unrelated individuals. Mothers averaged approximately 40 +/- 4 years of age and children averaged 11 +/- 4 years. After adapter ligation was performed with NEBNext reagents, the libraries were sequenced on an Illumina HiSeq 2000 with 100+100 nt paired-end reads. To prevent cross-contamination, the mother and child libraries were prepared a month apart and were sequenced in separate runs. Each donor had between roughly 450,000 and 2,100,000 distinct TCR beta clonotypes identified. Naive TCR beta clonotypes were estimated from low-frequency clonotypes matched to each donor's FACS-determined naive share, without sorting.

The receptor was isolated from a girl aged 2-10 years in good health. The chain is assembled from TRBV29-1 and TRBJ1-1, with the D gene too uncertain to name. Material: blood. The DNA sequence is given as TGCAGCGTTTCTGGCAGGCCGAACACTGAAGCTTTCTTT. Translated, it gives CSVSGRPNTEAFF. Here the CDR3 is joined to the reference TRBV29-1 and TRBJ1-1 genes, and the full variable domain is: SAVISQKPSRDICQRGTSLTIQCQVDSQVTMMFWYRQQPGQSLTLIATANQGSEATYESGFVIDKFPISRPNLTFSTLTVSNMSPEDSSIYLCSVSGRPNTEAFFGQGTRLTVV.